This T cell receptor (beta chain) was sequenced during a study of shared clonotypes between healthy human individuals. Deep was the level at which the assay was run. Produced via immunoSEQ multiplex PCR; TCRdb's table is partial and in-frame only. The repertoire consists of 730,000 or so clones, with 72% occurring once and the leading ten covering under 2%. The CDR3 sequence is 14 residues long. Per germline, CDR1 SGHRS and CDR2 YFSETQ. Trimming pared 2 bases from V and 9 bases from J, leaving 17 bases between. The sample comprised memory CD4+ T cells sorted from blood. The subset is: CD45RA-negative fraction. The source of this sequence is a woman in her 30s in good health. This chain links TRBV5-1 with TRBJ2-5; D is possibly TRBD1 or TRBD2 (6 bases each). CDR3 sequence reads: CASSFRQEGLSQYF. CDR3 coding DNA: TGCGCCAGCAGCTTTCGACAGGAGGGACTGTCCCAGTACTTC.